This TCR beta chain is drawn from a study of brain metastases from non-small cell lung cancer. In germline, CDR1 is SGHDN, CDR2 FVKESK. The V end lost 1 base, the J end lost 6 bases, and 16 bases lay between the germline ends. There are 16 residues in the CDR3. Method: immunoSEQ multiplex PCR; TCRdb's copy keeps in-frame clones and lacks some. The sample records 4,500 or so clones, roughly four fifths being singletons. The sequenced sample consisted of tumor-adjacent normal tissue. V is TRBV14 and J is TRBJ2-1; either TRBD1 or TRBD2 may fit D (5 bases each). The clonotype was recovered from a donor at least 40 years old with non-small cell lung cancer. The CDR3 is CASSQVLSIGGNEQFF. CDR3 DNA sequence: TGTGCCAGCAGCCAAGTATTATCCATTGGGGGCAATGAGCAGTTCTTC. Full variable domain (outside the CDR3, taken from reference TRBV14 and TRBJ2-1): EAGVTQFPSHSVIEKGQTVTLRCDPISGHDNLYWYRRVMGKEIKFLLHFVKESKQDESGMPNNRFLAERTGGTYSTLKVQPAELEDSGVYFCASSQVLSIGGNEQFFGPGTRLTVL.